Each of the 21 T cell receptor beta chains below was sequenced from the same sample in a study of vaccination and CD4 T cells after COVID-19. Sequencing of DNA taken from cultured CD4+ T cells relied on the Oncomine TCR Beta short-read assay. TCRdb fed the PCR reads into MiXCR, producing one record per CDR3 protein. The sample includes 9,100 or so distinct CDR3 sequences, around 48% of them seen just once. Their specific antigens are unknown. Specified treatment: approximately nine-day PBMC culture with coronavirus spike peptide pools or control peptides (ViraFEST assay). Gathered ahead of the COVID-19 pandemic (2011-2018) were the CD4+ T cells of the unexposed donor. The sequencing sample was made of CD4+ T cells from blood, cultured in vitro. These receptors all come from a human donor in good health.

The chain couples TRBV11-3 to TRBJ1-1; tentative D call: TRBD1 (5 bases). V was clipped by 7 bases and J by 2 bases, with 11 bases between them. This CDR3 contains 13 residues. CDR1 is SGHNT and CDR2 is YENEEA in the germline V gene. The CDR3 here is CASNTTVNTEAFF. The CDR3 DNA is TGTGCCAGCAACACGACAGTTAACACTGAAGCTTTCTTT.

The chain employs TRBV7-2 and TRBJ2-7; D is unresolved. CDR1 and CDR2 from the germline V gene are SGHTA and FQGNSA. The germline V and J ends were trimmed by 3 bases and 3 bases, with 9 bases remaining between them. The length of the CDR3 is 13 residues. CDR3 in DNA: TGTGCCAGCAGCTTCTCAATTAACTACGAGCAGTACTTC. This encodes CASSFSINYEQYF.

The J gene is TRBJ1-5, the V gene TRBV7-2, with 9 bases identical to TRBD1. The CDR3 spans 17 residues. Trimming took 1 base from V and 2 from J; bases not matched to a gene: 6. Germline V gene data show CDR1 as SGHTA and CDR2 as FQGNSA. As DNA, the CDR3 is TGTGCCAGCAGCTTAGGGACAGGGGCTATTGGCAATCAGCCCCAGCATTTT. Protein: CASSLGTGAIGNQPQHF.

The CDR3 coding sequence is TGTGCCAGCAGCCCGGCGGGACGGATTGAAAAACTGTTTTTT. Translating gives CASSPAGRIEKLFF. This chain joins TRBV27 and TRBJ1-4; possible D gene TRBD1, 5 bases. This CDR3 contains 14 residues. CDR1 and CDR2 from the germline V gene are MNHEY and SMNVEV (reference sequence). V lost 6 bases and J lost 7, with 15 bases in between.

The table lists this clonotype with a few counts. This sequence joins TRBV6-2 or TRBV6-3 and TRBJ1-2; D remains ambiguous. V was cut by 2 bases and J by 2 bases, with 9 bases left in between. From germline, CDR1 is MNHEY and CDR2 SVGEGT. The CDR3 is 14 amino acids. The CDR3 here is CASSYGQPNYGYTF. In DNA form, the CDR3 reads TGTGCCAGCAGTTACGGGCAGCCGAACTATGGCTACACCTTC.

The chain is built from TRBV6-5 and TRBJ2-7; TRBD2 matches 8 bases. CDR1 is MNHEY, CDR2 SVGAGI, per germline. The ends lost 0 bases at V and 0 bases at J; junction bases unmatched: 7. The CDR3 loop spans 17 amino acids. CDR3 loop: CASSYSLAGLSSYEQYF. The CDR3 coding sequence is TGTGCCAGCAGTTACTCCCTAGCGGGCTTGAGCTCCTACGAGCAGTACTTC.

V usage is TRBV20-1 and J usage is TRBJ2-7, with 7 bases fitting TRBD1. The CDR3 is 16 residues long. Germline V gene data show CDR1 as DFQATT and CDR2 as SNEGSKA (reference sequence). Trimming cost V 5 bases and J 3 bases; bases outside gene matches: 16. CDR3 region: CSAPQNRDSRNYEQYF. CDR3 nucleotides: TGCAGTGCTCCCCAGAACCGGGACAGCCGAAACTACGAGCAGTACTTC.

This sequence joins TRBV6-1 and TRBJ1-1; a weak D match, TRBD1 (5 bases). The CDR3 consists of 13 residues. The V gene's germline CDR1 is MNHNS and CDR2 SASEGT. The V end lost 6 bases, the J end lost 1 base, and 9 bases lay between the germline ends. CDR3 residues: CASRDTKNTEAFF. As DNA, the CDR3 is TGTGCCAGCAGGGACACCAAGAACACTGAAGCTTTCTTT.

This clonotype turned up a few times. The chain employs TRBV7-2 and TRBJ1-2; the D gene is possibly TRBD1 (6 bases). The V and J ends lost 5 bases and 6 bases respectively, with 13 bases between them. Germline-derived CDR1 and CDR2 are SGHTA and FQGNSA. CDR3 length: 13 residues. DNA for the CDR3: TGTGCCAGCAGCCCCAGGGGCAGGGATGGCTACACCTTC. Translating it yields CASSPRGRDGYTF.

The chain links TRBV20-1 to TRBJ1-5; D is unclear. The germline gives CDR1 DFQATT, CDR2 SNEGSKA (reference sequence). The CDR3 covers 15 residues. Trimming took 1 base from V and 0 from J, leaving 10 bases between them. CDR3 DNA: TGCAGTGCTAGAGGAGGATTATATAGCAATCAGCCCCAGCATTTT. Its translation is CSARGGLYSNQPQHF.

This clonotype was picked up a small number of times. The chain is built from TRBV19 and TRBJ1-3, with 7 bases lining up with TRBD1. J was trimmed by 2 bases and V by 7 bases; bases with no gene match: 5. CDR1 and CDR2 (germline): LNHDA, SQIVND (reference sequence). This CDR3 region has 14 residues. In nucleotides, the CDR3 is TGTGCCAGTACCTGGGGGACAGCTGGAAACACCATATATTTT. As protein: CASTWGTAGNTIYF.

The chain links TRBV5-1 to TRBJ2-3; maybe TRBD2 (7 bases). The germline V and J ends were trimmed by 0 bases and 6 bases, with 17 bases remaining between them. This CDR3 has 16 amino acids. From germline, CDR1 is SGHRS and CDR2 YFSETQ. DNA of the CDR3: TGCGCCAGCAGCTTGGAGCTCGGGGGGCAGTCGGATACGCAGTATTTT. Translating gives CASSLELGGQSDTQYF.

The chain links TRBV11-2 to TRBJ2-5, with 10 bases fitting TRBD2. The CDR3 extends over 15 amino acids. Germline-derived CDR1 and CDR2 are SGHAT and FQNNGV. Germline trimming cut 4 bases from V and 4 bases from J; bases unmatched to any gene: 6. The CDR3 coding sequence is TGTGCCAGCAGCTCGTCTAGCGGGAGCGGAGAGACCCAGTACTTC. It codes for CASSSSSGSGETQYF.

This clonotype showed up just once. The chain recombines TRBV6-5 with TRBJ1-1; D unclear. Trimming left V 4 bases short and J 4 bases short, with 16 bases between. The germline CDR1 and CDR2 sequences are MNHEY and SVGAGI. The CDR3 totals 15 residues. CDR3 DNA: TGTGCCAGCAGTTCGGGAGAAAGGGCGGTCACTGAAGCTTTCTTT. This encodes CASSSGERAVTEAFF.

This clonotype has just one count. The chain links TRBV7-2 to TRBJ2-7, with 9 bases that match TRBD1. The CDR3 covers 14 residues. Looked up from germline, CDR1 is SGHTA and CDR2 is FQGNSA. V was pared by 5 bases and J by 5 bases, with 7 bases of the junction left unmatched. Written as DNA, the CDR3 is TGTGCCAGCAGCAGCCAGACAGGGGGGCACGAGCAGTACTTC. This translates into CASSSQTGGHEQYF.

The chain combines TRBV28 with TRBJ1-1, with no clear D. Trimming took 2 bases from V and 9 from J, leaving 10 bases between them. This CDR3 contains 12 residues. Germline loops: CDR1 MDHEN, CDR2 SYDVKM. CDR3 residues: CASSLQGLQAFF. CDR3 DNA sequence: TGTGCCAGCAGTTTACAAGGGCTTCAAGCTTTCTTT.

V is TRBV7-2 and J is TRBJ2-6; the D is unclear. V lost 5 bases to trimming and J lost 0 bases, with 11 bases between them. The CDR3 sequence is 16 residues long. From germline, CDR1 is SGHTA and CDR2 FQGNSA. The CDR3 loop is CASSGRGASGANVLTF. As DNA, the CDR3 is TGTGCCAGCAGCGGGCGAGGCGCCTCTGGGGCCAACGTCCTGACTTTC.

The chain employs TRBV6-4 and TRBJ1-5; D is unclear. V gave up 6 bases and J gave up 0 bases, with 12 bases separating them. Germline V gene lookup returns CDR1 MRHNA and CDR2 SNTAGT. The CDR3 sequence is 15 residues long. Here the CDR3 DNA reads TGTGCCAGCAGCAAAGAGGGTGCTAGCAATCAGCCCCAGCATTTT. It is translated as CASSKEGASNQPQHF.

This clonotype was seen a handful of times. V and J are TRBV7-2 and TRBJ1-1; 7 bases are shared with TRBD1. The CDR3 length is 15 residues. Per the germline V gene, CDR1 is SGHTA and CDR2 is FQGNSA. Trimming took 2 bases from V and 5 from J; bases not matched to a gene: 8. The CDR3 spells CASSLKTGRRTEAFF. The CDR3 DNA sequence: TGTGCCAGCAGCTTAAAGACAGGGAGGCGGACTGAAGCTTTCTTT.

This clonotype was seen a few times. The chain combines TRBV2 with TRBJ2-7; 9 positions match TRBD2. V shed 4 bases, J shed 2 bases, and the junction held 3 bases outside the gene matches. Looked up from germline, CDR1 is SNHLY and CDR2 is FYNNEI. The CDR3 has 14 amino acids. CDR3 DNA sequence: TGTGCCAGCAGTGCCAGCGGGAGGACCTACGAGCAGTACTTC. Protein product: CASSASGRTYEQYF.

For the CDR3, the DNA is TGTGCCAGCAGCCCAGGGGTTGGGAATCAGCCCCAGCATTTT. This encodes CASSPGVGNQPQHF. V and J are TRBV7-8 and TRBJ1-5; maybe TRBD1 (6 bases). Germline CDR1 SGHVS, CDR2 FQNEAQ. The CDR3 is made up of 14 amino acids. The V and J ends lost 5 bases and 4 bases respectively, with 12 bases between them.